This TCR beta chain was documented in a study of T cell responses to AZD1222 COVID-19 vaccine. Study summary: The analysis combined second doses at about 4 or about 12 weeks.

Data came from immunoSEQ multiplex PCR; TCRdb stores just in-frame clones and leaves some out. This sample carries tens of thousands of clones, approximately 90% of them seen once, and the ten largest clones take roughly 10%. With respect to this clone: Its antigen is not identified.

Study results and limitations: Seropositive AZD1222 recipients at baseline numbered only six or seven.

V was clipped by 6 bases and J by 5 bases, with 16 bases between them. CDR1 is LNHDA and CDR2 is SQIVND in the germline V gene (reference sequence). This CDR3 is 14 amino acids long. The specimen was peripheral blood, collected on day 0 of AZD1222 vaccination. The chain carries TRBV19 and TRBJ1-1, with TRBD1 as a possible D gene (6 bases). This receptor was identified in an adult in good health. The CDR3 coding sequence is TGTGCCAGTAGACATAGGCAGGGGACAACTGAAGCTTTCTTT. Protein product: CASRHRQGTTEAFF.